These 12 T cell receptor beta chains originate from one sample sequenced in a study of monozygotic twins with inflammatory bowel disease. Each CDR3 protein gets one entry in TCRdb, which reprocessed the 5' RACE reads and gives no DNA. Recorded for this sample: some 450,000 distinct CDR3 sequences. The sample comprised blood. The source is a human donor with ulcerative colitis or Crohn's disease, or a healthy co-twin of an affected twin (not recorded which).

This chain joins TRBV27 and TRBJ2-7; TCRdb selects TRBD1, and the lack of DNA leaves this call unchecked. Germline CDR1 reads MNHEY; CDR2 reads SMNVEV (reference sequence). This CDR3 region has 17 residues. The CDR3 here is CASSLSVLTSSTGEQYF.

The chain combines TRBV7-9 with TRBJ1-6. The CDR3 has 14 amino acids. The V gene's germline CDR1 is SEHNR and CDR2 FQNEAQ (reference sequence). CDR3 loop: CASSPDAYNSPLHF.

The rearrangement links TRBV7-3 to TRBJ2-1; TCRdb calls TRBD1, which cannot be checked without DNA. Looked up from germline, CDR1 is SGHTA and CDR2 is FQGTGA. The CDR3 loop spans 15 amino acids. CDR3 amino acids: CASSPRGGGNNEQFF. The full variable domain, with the rest looked up from reference TRBV7-3 and TRBJ2-1, is GAGVSQTPSNKVTEKGKYVELRCDPISGHTALYWYRQSLGQGPEFLIYFQGTGAADDSGLPNDRFFAVRPEGSVSTLKIQRTERGDSAVYLCASSPRGGGNNEQFFGPGTRLTVL.

V is TRBV30 and J is TRBJ1-1; checking the TCRdb D call of TRBD1 is not possible without DNA. The CDR3 consists of 13 residues. Germline CDR1 and CDR2: GTSNPN and SVGIG (reference sequence). The CDR3 loop reads CAWNQQANTEAFF.

J is TRBJ2-3 and V is TRBV12-3 or TRBV12-4; TCRdb picks TRBD2, but there is no DNA to check that call. This CDR3 is built from 15 residues. CDR3 residues: CASSGGDSMVDTQYF.

The V call is TRBV9, the J call TRBJ2-7. CDR3 size: 13 residues. Per germline, CDR1 SGDLS and CDR2 YYNGEE. CDR3 protein: CAIQGRLSHEQYF.

The rearrangement uses TRBV5-1 and TRBJ2-3; TCRdb indicates TRBD2, and absent DNA this call remains unverified. Germline-derived CDR1 and CDR2 are SGHRS and YFSETQ. The CDR3 is made up of 16 amino acids. CDR3 amino acids: CASSSRTSATGDTQYF.

V gene TRBV14 combines with J gene TRBJ2-7; TCRdb indicates TRBD1, and absent DNA this call remains unverified. CDR1 and CDR2 from the germline V gene are SGHDN and FVKESK. The CDR3 runs 17 residues. This CDR3 is CASSQDSGGQGSREQYF.

V is TRBV20-1 and J is TRBJ2-7; TCRdb designates TRBD2, a call that cannot be tested without DNA. Looked up from germline, CDR1 is DFQATT and CDR2 is SNEGSKA (reference sequence). This CDR3 has 15 amino acids. CDR3 sequence reads: CSARDWGEGLVEQYF.

The V gene is TRBV6-2 or TRBV6-3, the J gene TRBJ2-1; the TRBD2 assignment by TCRdb is unverifiable without DNA. CDR1 and CDR2 from the germline V gene are MNHEY and SVGEGT. The CDR3 sequence is 15 residues long. This CDR3 reads CASSQLAGGLPEQFF.

The chain combines TRBV12-3 or TRBV12-4 with TRBJ1-2. The CDR3 has 14 amino acids. The CDR3 sequence is CASSLKPSNYGYTF.

The chain links TRBV20-1 to TRBJ2-3. The CDR3 is 15 amino acids. The germline V gene encodes CDR1 DFQATT and CDR2 SNEGSKA (reference sequence). The CDR3 reads CSARDGRVLRDTQYF.